This TCR beta chain stems from a study of blood T cell repertoires in COVID-19. Under the authors' procedure: The authors estimated nucleated cell counts from reference gene primer amplification. Measured with immunoSEQ multiplex PCR; TCRdb has only the in-frame clones, and not every one. The V and J calls and the clone size are those of that table, but D and trimming were determined from the DNA. This sample has 85,000 to 130,000 clones, with over 65% found just once. Per germline, CDR1 SEHNR and CDR2 FQNEAQ (reference sequence). The CDR3 loop spans 16 amino acids. Turning to this clone: A junction boundary mismatches the germline segment, possibly from a read error.

The receptor was derived from a man between 60 and 75 years old with acute or convalescent COVID-19. The rearrangement uses TRBV7-9 and TRBJ2-1; 7 positions agree with TRBD2. What was sequenced was peripheral blood. CDR3 sequence reads: CASSLFAGVSSNEQFF. CDR3 in DNA: TGTGCCAGCAGCTTATTTGCGGGAGTTTCCTCCAATGAGCAGTTCTTC.